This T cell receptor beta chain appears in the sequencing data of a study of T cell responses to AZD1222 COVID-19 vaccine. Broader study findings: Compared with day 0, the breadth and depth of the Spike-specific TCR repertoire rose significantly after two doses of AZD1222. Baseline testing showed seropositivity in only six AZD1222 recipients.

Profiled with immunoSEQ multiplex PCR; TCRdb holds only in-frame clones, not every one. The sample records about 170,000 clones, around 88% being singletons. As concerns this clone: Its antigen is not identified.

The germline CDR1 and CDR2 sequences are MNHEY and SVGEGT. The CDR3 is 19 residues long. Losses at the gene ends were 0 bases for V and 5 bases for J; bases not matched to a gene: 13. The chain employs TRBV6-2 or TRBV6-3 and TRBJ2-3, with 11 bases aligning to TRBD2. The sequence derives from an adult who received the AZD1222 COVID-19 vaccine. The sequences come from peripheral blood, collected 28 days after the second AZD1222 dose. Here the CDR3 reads CASSYSGAYSGGAGDTQYF. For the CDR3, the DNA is TGTGCCAGCAGTTACTCCGGCGCGTATAGCGGGGGGGCAGGAGATACGCAGTATTTT.